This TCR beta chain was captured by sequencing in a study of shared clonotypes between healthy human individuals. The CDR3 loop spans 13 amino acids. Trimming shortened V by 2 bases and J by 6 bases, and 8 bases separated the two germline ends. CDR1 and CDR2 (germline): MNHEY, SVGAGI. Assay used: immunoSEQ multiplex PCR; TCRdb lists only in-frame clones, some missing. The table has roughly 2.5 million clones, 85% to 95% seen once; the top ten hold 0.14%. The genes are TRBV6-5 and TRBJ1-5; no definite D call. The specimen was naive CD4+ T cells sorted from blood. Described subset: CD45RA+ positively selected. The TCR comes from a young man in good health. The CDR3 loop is CASSYKGSQPQHF. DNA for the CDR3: TGTGCCAGCAGTTACAAGGGCAGTCAGCCCCAGCATTTT.